Shown below are 30 T cell receptor beta chains from a single sample sequenced in a study of blood T cell repertoires in COVID-19 (dated by TCRdb to 2019 to 2021). Library preparation was by the immunoSEQ multiplex PCR assay. TCRdb provides this immuneACCESS table in a form limited to in-frame rearrangements. Some clones are lacking; in checked studies, under half of them reflect an unresolved V gene, and why the rest are absent is not known. This sample comprises under 300,000 clones, 91% of them detected only once. Roughly 1.2% of the sample belongs to the ten largest clones. The sample taken for sequencing was PBMCs or T cells enriched from blood (not recorded which). All receptors come from a human donor in a cohort exposed to, infected with or recovered from COVID-19 (not recorded which). The donor label of this sample is uncertain.

The count of this clone is one. The chain joins TRBV4-1 to TRBJ1-1; D not resolved. CDR3 length: 13 residues. Trimming removed 6 bases at V and 0 bases at J, with 8 bases between. Germline V gene data show CDR1 as MGHRA and CDR2 as YSYEKL. The CDR3 sequence is CASREQMNTEAFF. The CDR3 region has the DNA TGCGCCAGCAGGGAACAGATGAACACTGAAGCTTTCTTT.

This chain uses TRBV19 with TRBJ1-5; 10 bases are shared with TRBD1. The CDR3 has 16 residues. The ends lost 7 bases at V and 2 bases at J; junction bases unmatched: 8. The V gene's germline CDR1 is LNHDA and CDR2 SQIVND (reference sequence). The CDR3 sequence is CASIATGGEGNQPQHF. CDR3 DNA: TGTGCCAGTATCGCGACAGGGGGCGAGGGCAATCAGCCCCAGCATTTT.

V gene TRBV19 combines with J gene TRBJ1-5; D is unclear. This CDR3 is 14 amino acids long. V gave up 4 bases and J gave up 4 bases, with 11 bases separating them. Germline V gene sequence: CDR1 LNHDA, CDR2 SQIVND (reference sequence). In nucleotides, the CDR3 is TGTGCCAGTAGTACCCGCAACTTAAATCAGCCCCAGCATTTT. This translates into CASSTRNLNQPQHF.

This chain connects TRBV19 to TRBJ2-1; TRBD2 matches 8 bases. There are 15 residues in the CDR3. The V segment lost 4 bases and the J segment 6 bases; nucleotides outside the gene matches: 8. Germline CDR1 and CDR2: LNHDA and SQIVND (reference sequence). CDR3: CASSTGLDTANEQFF. DNA of the CDR3: TGTGCCAGTAGTACGGGACTAGATACCGCCAATGAGCAGTTCTTC.

Only a few counts were recorded for this clone. J is TRBJ2-7 and V is TRBV5-1; TRBD1 matches 7 bases. V lost 3 bases and J lost 2; bases outside the gene matches: 8. CDR3 length: 15 amino acids. The V gene's germline CDR1 is SGHRS and CDR2 YFSETQ. The CDR3 region is CASSSRQGLAYEQYF. For the CDR3, the DNA is TGCGCCAGCAGCTCTAGACAGGGTTTGGCCTACGAGCAGTACTTC.

The V and J genes are TRBV7-9 and TRBJ1-5; the match to TRBD1 covers 9 bases. V lost 5 bases to trimming and J lost 1 base; unmatched junction nucleotides: 9. The CDR3 spans 17 residues. Per the germline V gene, CDR1 is SEHNR and CDR2 is FQNEAQ (reference sequence). The CDR3 DNA is TGTGCCAGCAGCCCGAGTGAGGGGACAGGGAGCAATCAGCCCCAGCATTTT. It codes for CASSPSEGTGSNQPQHF.

This clone was detected once. This rearrangement joins TRBV27 to TRBJ2-3, with 11 nucleotides matching TRBD2. The CDR3 is 15 residues long. J lost 3 bases, V lost 6 bases, and 5 bases had no gene match. Per the germline V gene, CDR1 is MNHEY and CDR2 is SMNVEV (reference sequence). CDR3 sequence: CASSIAGGVTDTQYF. The CDR3 DNA is TGTGCCAGCAGCATAGCGGGGGGGGTAACAGATACGCAGTATTTT.

The rearrangement joins TRBV11-3 to TRBJ2-5; TRBD2 agrees at 10 bases. Germline CDR1 and CDR2: SGHNT and YENEEA. J gave up 1 base and V 1 base, and 6 bases lay outside the gene matches. The CDR3 is made up of 17 amino acids. For the CDR3, the DNA is TGTGCCAGCAGCTTAGGACAACTAGCGGGGCCCCAAGAGACCCAGTACTTC. This sequence encodes CASSLGQLAGPQETQYF.

The chain employs TRBV12-3 or TRBV12-4 and TRBJ2-4; D remains ambiguous. The CDR3 is 12 amino acids. Trimming removed 3 bases from V and 5 bases from J, with 5 bases in between. CDR3 in amino acids: CASSFGENIQYF. The DNA for the CDR3 is TGTGCCAGCAGTTTCGGAGAAAACATTCAGTACTTC.

The rearrangement joins TRBV9 to TRBJ2-3; 7 nucleotides match TRBD2. Germline V gene data show CDR1 as SGDLS and CDR2 as YYNGEE. The CDR3 spans 13 residues. V trimming: 4 bases; J trimming: 4 bases; junction bases outside the gene matches: 3. DNA of the CDR3: TGTGCCAGCAGCACGAGCGGGGCAGATACGCAGTATTTT. Translating gives CASSTSGADTQYF.

V gene TRBV7-9 combines with J gene TRBJ1-1, with 8 bases identical to TRBD1. The germline V gene encodes CDR1 SEHNR and CDR2 FQNEAQ (reference sequence). The CDR3 spans 14 residues. Trimming at V came to 5 bases and at J to 4 bases, leaving 6 bases not matched to a gene. The CDR3 region has the DNA TGTGCCAGCAGCAGACAGGGGCAACCCACTGAAGCTTTCTTT. Amino acid sequence: CASSRQGQPTEAFF. Looking up the rest from reference TRBV7-9 and TRBJ1-1 gives the full variable domain: DTGVSQNPRHKITKRGQNVTFRCDPISEHNRLYWYRQTLGQGPEFLTYFQNEAQLEKSRLLSDRFSAERPKGSFSTLEIQRTEQGDSAMYLCASSRQGQPTEAFFGQGTRLTVV.

The chain links TRBV11-2 to TRBJ2-5, with 7 bases identical to TRBD2. V gave up 4 bases and J gave up 7 bases; unmatched junction bases: 9. The CDR3 contains 14 residues. From germline, CDR1 is SGHAT and CDR2 FQNNGV. The CDR3 DNA sequence: TGTGCCAGCAGCTCGAATCTGGGGAGGGCGACCCAGTACTTC. This sequence encodes CASSSNLGRATQYF.

The genes are TRBV5-1 and TRBJ2-3; the D gene is possibly TRBD2 (7 bases). The CDR3 runs to 13 residues. V was trimmed by 4 bases and J by 4 bases, leaving 10 bases between them. Germline V gene data show CDR1 as SGHRS and CDR2 as YFSETQ. The CDR3 nucleotides read TGCGCCAGCAGCCCCGGGGGGCCAGATACGCAGTATTTT. This codes for CASSPGGPDTQYF.

J is TRBJ1-1 and V is TRBV7-2; D unresolved. CDR3 size: 13 residues. CDR1 is SGHTA and CDR2 is FQGNSA in the germline V gene. V was pared by 5 bases and J by 5 bases, with 12 bases between. The chain's CDR3 is CASSPRRGTEAFF. CDR3 DNA: TGTGCCAGCAGCCCCCGTAGAGGGACTGAAGCTTTCTTT.

This clone was seen a handful of times. The chain has TRBV18 and TRBJ1-2, with D unclear. The germline V gene has CDR1 KGHSH and CDR2 LQKENI. The ends were cut back, 4 bases at V and 7 bases at J, with 19 bases in the middle. The CDR3 has 15 amino acids. The CDR3 sequence is CASSQGEEVPLGYTF. The CDR3 coding sequence is TGTGCCAGCTCACAGGGAGAGGAGGTCCCGCTTGGCTACACCTTC.

The rearrangement uses TRBV7-3 and TRBJ2-2; 8 nucleotides align to TRBD2. This CDR3 is built from 16 residues. Looked up from germline, CDR1 is SGHTA and CDR2 is FQGTGA. Trimming at V came to 1 base and at J to 3 bases, leaving 4 bases not matched to a gene. CDR3 in DNA: TGTGCCAGCAGCTTAATCGTTAGCGGGGACACCGGGGAGCTGTTTTTT. This translates into CASSLIVSGDTGELFF. The variable domain in full, completed from reference TRBV7-3 and TRBJ2-2, reads GAGVSQTPSNKVTEKGKYVELRCDPISGHTALYWYRQSLGQGPEFLIYFQGTGAADDSGLPNDRFFAVRPEGSVSTLKIQRTERGDSAVYLCASSLIVSGDTGELFFGEGSRLTVL.

This clone occurred once. The gene calls are TRBV12-5 and TRBJ2-7; D may be TRBD2 (6 bases). This CDR3 region has 17 residues. From germline, CDR1 is LGHNT and CDR2 FRNRAP. V lost 1 base to trimming and J lost 3 bases, with 19 bases between them. The CDR3 protein is CASGLASGTFGDYEQYF. CDR3 nucleotide sequence: TGTGCTAGTGGTTTGGCTTCGGGGACTTTCGGGGACTACGAGCAGTACTTC. The variable domain in full, with the rest retrieved from reference TRBV12-5 and TRBJ2-7, is DARVTQTPRHKVTEMGQEVTMRCQPILGHNTVFWYRQTMMQGLELLAYFRNRAPLDDSGMPKDRFSAEMPDATLATLKIQPSEPRDSAVYFCASGLASGTFGDYEQYFGPGTRLTVT.

V gene TRBV5-1 combines with J gene TRBJ1-2, with D unresolved. This CDR3 comprises 14 residues. Trimming took 4 bases from V and 7 from J, leaving 17 bases between them. Germline CDR1 and CDR2: SGHRS and YFSETQ. The CDR3 DNA follows: TGCGCCAGCAGCCAGCGACCTACCTTGAGTGGCTACACCTTC. This gives the protein CASSQRPTLSGYTF.

This chain connects TRBV3-1 (or the pseudogene TRBV3-2) to TRBJ1-4; D is unresolved. The CDR3 runs to 14 residues. CDR1 LGHDT and CDR2 YNNKEL come from the germline V gene (reference sequence). V was pared by 1 base and J by 8 bases, with 11 bases between. Here the CDR3 DNA reads TGTGCCAGCAGCCAAGGGGCGGGTCGCGAAAAACTGTTTTTT. Amino acid sequence: CASSQGAGREKLFF.

The rearrangement uses TRBV7-2 and TRBJ2-1; no reliable D call. V was clipped by 2 bases and J by 8 bases, with 19 bases between them. The CDR3 totals 16 residues. Per germline, CDR1 SGHTA and CDR2 FQGNSA. The CDR3 region is CASSLFSLTGIHEQFF. CDR3 coding DNA: TGTGCCAGCAGCTTATTTAGCCTAACGGGTATTCATGAGCAGTTCTTC.

The chain has TRBV6-2 or TRBV6-3 and TRBJ2-7, with a weak D call TRBD1 (5 bases). CDR3 length equals 14 residues. The ends were cut back, 5 bases at V and 0 bases at J, with 11 bases in the middle. Germline V gene sequence: CDR1 MNHEY, CDR2 SVGEGT. Here the CDR3 DNA reads TGTGCCAGCAGTCACAGGTCCTCCTCCTACGAGCAGTACTTC. Amino acid sequence: CASSHRSSSYEQYF.

This clone was found once. This rearrangement joins TRBV7-9 to TRBJ2-7; 9 nucleotides align to TRBD1. With V trimmed by 5 bases and J by 4 bases, 6 bases remained unmatched. The CDR3 extends over 14 amino acids. Germline CDR1 reads SEHNR; CDR2 reads FQNEAQ (reference sequence). DNA for the CDR3: TGTGCCAGCAGCCATACCGGGACAGGGTACGAGCAGTACTTC. Its translation: CASSHTGTGYEQYF.

This rearrangement joins TRBV5-5 to TRBJ2-1; TRBD1 is a possible D gene (6 bases). The V end lost 7 bases, the J end lost 9 bases, and 14 bases lay between the germline ends. The CDR3 contains 12 residues. Germline values: CDR1 SGHKS, CDR2 YYEKEE (reference sequence). The CDR3 coding sequence is TGTGCCAGCCATATAGGGGGTAGTGAGCAGTTCTTC. Protein sequence: CASHIGGSEQFF.

This clone appeared a single time. J is TRBJ1-5 and V is TRBV2; TRBD1 matches at 12 bases. This CDR3 comprises 14 residues. The junction had 2 bases not matched to a gene; V was cut back by 4 bases and J by 7 bases. Germline V gene sequence: CDR1 SNHLY, CDR2 FYNNEI. CDR3 DNA: TGTGCCAGCAGTGGGGACAGGGGGCGACAGCCCCAGCATTTT. Residues: CASSGDRGRQPQHF.

The chain carries TRBV9 and TRBJ2-4; D perhaps matches TRBD2 (5 bases). Trimming removed 4 bases from V and 4 bases from J, with 18 bases in between. The CDR3 length is 16 residues. Germline CDR1 reads SGDLS; CDR2 reads YYNGEE. The CDR3 region is CASSPIPNREKNIQYF. Written as DNA, the CDR3 is TGTGCCAGCAGCCCAATTCCCAATAGGGAGAAAAACATTCAGTACTTC. Using reference TRBV9 and TRBJ2-4 for the parts outside the CDR3, the full variable domain is DSGVTQTPKHLITATGQRVTLRCSPRSGDLSVYWYQQSLDQGLQFLIQYYNGEERAKGNILERFSAQQFPDLHSELNLSSLELGDSALYFCASSPIPNREKNIQYFGAGTRLSVL.

The chain employs TRBV18 and TRBJ1-3; D may be TRBD1 (5 bases). V gave up 0 bases and J gave up 6 bases, with 18 bases separating them. CDR1 is KGHSH and CDR2 is LQKENI in the germline V gene. The length of the CDR3 is 17 residues. The CDR3 here is CASSPPVTESEPNTIYF. In DNA, the CDR3 is TGTGCCAGCTCACCACCGGTGACAGAGTCGGAACCAAACACCATATATTTT.

The V gene is TRBV6-1, the J gene TRBJ1-5, with 8 nucleotides matching TRBD1. Germline values: CDR1 MNHNS, CDR2 SASEGT. V shed 3 bases and J 9 bases; nucleotides not matched to a gene: 7. CDR3 length equals 14 residues. Here the CDR3 reads CASSDIGQGGPQHF. CDR3 coding DNA: TGTGCCAGCAGTGATATAGGACAGGGAGGGCCCCAGCATTTT.

The V call is TRBV5-1, the J call TRBJ2-7; possibly TRBD2 for D (6 bases). Germline V gene data show CDR1 as SGHRS and CDR2 as YFSETQ. The CDR3 has 14 residues. Trimming removed 4 bases at V and 5 bases at J, with 16 bases between. CDR3 protein: CASSGSGATNEQYF. For the CDR3, the DNA is TGCGCCAGCAGCGGGTCGGGAGCCACCAACGAGCAGTACTTC. Complete variable domain (other parts from reference TRBV5-1 and TRBJ2-7): KAGVTQTPRYLIKTRGQQVTLSCSPISGHRSVSWYQQTPGQGLQFLFEYFSETQRNKGNFPGRFSGRQFSNSRSEMNVSTLELGDSALYLCASSGSGATNEQYFGPGTRLTVT.

This clone was observed a single time. V usage is TRBV4-2 and J usage is TRBJ1-3; 8 bases align to TRBD1. CDR1 and CDR2 from the germline V gene are LGHNA and YNFKEQ. This CDR3 has 16 amino acids. Losses at the gene ends were 2 bases for V and 3 bases for J; bases not matched to a gene: 6. DNA of the CDR3: TGTGCCAGCAGCCAAATGATACAGGGGGTTGGAAACACCATATATTTT. Protein product: CASSQMIQGVGNTIYF.

In nucleotides, the CDR3 is TGTGCCAGCAGTTACCTGGCAGGGGGCTCCTACAATGAGCAGTTCTTC. Translation: CASSYLAGGSYNEQFF. The V call is TRBV6-5, the J call TRBJ2-1, with TRBD1 identical over 7 bases. Per germline, CDR1 MNHEY and CDR2 SVGAGI. This CDR3 is 16 amino acids long. J was trimmed by 0 bases and V by 2 bases; bases with no gene match: 4.